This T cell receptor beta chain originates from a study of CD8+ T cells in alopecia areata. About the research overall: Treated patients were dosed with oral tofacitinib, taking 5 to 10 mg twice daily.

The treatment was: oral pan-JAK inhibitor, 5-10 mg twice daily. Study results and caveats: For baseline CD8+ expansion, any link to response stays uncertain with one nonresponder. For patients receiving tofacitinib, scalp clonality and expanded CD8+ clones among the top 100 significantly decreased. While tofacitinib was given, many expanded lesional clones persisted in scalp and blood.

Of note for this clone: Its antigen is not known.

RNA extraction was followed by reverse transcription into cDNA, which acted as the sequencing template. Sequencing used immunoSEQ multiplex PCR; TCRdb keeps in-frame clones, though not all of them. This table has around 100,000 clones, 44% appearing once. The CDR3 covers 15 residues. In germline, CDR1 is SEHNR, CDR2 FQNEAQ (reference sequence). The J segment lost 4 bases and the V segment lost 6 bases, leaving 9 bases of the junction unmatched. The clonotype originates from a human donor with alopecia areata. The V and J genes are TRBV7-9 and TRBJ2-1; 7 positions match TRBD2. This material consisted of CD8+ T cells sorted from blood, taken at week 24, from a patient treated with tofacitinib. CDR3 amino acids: CASSSYGRLYNEQFF. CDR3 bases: TGTGCCAGCAGTTCATACGGGAGGCTATACAATGAGCAGTTCTTC.